Presented here are 15 T cell receptor beta chains from one specimen sequenced in a study of cytomegalovirus exposure and HLA in healthy donors. 60 Vbeta and 13 Jbeta primers were used in PCR. Generated by immunoSEQ multiplex PCR, the TCRdb table keeps only in-frame clones and is missing some. This table has 100,000 or so clones, about 80% appearing once. The sequencing sample was made of PBMCs. These receptor sequences come from a man between 40 and 49 years old in good health and CMV-seronegative.

The chain combines TRBV6-5 with TRBJ2-7, with 8 bases fitting TRBD1. J lost 6 bases, V lost 2 bases, and 0 bases had no gene match. The CDR3 has 12 amino acids. CDR1 and CDR2 from the germline V gene are MNHEY and SVGAGI. DNA of the CDR3: TGTGCCAGCAGTTACGACAGGGGCGAGCAGTACGTC. Residues: CASSYDRGEQYV.

The chain is built from TRBV5-1 and TRBJ1-2; 10 bases map to TRBD1. Trimming took 0 bases from V and 4 from J; bases not matched to a gene: 3. The CDR3 sequence is 15 residues long. Germline V gene sequence: CDR1 SGHRS, CDR2 YFSETQ. CDR3 amino acids: CASSLGQGAPYGYTF. The CDR3 DNA is TGCGCCAGCAGCTTGGGACAGGGGGCCCCCTATGGCTACACCTTC.

As to this clone: A read error may produce the germline difference seen at one junction end. This chain connects TRBV28 to TRBJ1-1, with TRBD1 as a possible D gene (6 bases). The CDR3 covers 16 residues. From germline, CDR1 is MDHEN and CDR2 SYDVKM. The chain's CDR3 is CAGSTPGTRANTEAFF. CDR3 coding DNA: TGTGCCGGCAGCACCCCGGGGACAAGGGCTAACACTGAAGCTTTCTTT.

This chain links TRBV21-1 with TRBJ2-5; the DNA was not used to check the table's D call, TRBD2. TRBV21-1 is recorded as a pseudogene. The CDR3 extends over 14 amino acids. The CDR3 sequence: CASSPPRPQETQYF. The CDR3 DNA reads TGTGCCAGCAGCCCCCCGAGGCCCCAAGAGACCCAGTACTTC.

The chain is built from TRBV30 and TRBJ2-3; D not resolved. The V gene's germline CDR1 is GTSNPN and CDR2 SVGIG (reference sequence). This CDR3 is built from 12 residues. The germline V and J ends were trimmed by 0 bases and 6 bases, with 7 bases remaining between them. CDR3 sequence: CAWSVQADTQYF. The CDR3 DNA is TGTGCCTGGAGTGTCCAAGCTGATACGCAGTATTTT. The full variable domain, its missing parts supplied by reference TRBV30 and TRBJ2-3, is SQTIHQWPATLVQPVGSPLSLECTVEGTSNPNLYWYRQAAGRGLQLLFYSVGIGQISSEVPQNLSASRPQDRQFILSSKKLLLSDSGFYLCAWSVQADTQYFGPGTRLTVL.

DNA for the CDR3: TGTGCCAGCGGGACTCCTGGGACCCTCCGCGAAAAACTGTTTTTT. Protein product: CASGTPGTLREKLFF. This chain connects TRBV6-5 to TRBJ1-4, with D possibly TRBD1 on 5 matching bases. V lost 8 bases, J lost 8 bases, and 21 bases lay in between. From germline, CDR1 is MNHEY and CDR2 SVGAGI. CDR3 size: 15 residues.

The rearrangement joins TRBV9 to TRBJ2-5; TRBD2 agrees at 10 bases. TRBJ2-7 explains the end of the DNA better; the J call may be wrong. The CDR3 is 15 amino acids. Germline V gene lookup returns CDR1 SGDLS and CDR2 YYNGEE. In DNA form, the CDR3 reads TGTGCCAGCAGCGTAGGAGCGGGGGGGCCTGGCGAGCAGTACTTC. Residues: CASSVGAGGPGEQYF.

The rearrangement joins TRBV5-4 to TRBJ2-2; the match to TRBD2 covers 11 bases. The germline V gene encodes CDR1 SGHNT and CDR2 YYREEE (reference sequence). Germline trimming cut 4 bases from V and 4 bases from J; bases unmatched to any gene: 3. This CDR3 contains 15 residues. CDR3 residues: CASSLTSGGTGELFF. The CDR3 DNA sequence: TGTGCCAGCAGCCTAACTAGCGGGGGCACCGGGGAGCTGTTTTTT.

The chain uses TRBV7-3 and TRBJ1-2; D ambiguous. V lost 5 bases and J 0 bases, leaving 13 bases between the germline ends. The germline gives CDR1 SGHTA, CDR2 FQGTGA. CDR3 length equals 15 residues. The CDR3 protein is CASSVQASANYGYTF. The CDR3 DNA reads TGTGCCAGCAGCGTCCAGGCCTCAGCTAACTATGGCTACACCTTC.

V usage is TRBV27 and J usage is TRBJ2-7; D perhaps matches TRBD1 (5 bases). V shed 5 bases and J shed 5 bases, with 16 bases lying between them. This CDR3 is built from 14 residues. The germline CDR1 and CDR2 sequences are MNHEY and SMNVEV (reference sequence). The CDR3 here is CASSPTETLNEQYF. The CDR3 nucleotides are TGTGCCAGCAGTCCGACAGAGACACTCAACGAGCAGTACTTC.

This clone has only a few counts. The gene calls are TRBV18 and TRBJ2-6, with TRBD1 matching 11 bases. There are 18 residues in the CDR3. CDR1 KGHSH and CDR2 LQKENI come from the germline V gene. Trimming removed 1 base from V and 0 bases from J; junction bases left unmatched: 2. The CDR3 protein is CASSPLGTGGSGANVLTF. CDR3 sequence (DNA): TGTGCCAGCTCACCACTCGGGACAGGGGGCTCTGGGGCCAACGTCCTGACTTTC. Complete variable domain (other parts from reference TRBV18 and TRBJ2-6): NAGVMQNPRHLVRRRGQEARLRCSPMKGHSHVYWYRQLPEEGLKFMVYLQKENIIDESGMPKERFSAEFPKEGPSILRIQQVVRGDSAAYFCASSPLGTGGSGANVLTFGAGSRLTVL.

The gene calls are TRBV15 and TRBJ2-5, with 7 positions matching TRBD1. Germline V gene lookup returns CDR1 LNHNV and CDR2 YYDKDF (reference sequence). The CDR3 extends over 15 amino acids. The ends lost 0 bases at V and 4 bases at J; junction bases unmatched: 5. CDR3 sequence reads: CATSRDLDRLETQYF. CDR3 bases: TGTGCCACCAGCAGAGACCTGGACAGGCTAGAGACCCAGTACTTC.

The CDR3 here is CASSQGEEDTEAFF. Here the CDR3 DNA reads TGCGCCAGCAGCCAAGGGGAGGAGGACACTGAAGCTTTCTTT. V gene TRBV4-3 combines with J gene TRBJ1-1, with D hard to call. The CDR3 has 14 amino acids. Deletions cut 1 base from V and 3 bases from J, with 9 bases between. Germline lookup yields CDR1 LGHNA and CDR2 YSLEER.

This chain links TRBV5-1 with TRBJ1-5; TRBD1 aligns across 9 bases. With V trimmed by 2 bases and J by 0 bases, 9 bases remained unmatched. The CDR3 consists of 18 residues. CDR1 and CDR2 from the germline V gene are SGHRS and YFSETQ. The CDR3 loop is CASSFYPGQGGSNQPQHF. The DNA of the CDR3 is TGCGCCAGCAGCTTCTACCCGGGACAGGGTGGTAGCAATCAGCCCCAGCATTTT.

The chain combines TRBV6-5 with TRBJ1-2; D is ambiguous. The ends were cut back, 7 bases at V and 3 bases at J, with 15 bases in the middle. Germline V CDR1 and CDR2: MNHEY, SVGAGI. The CDR3 loop spans 14 amino acids. The CDR3 sequence: CASTQTGPDYGYTF. The CDR3 nucleotides read TGTGCCAGCACCCAGACTGGTCCAGACTATGGCTACACCTTC.